This TCR beta chain came from a study of CD8 T cells in ankylosing spondylitis (dated by TCRdb to the late 2010s). General notes on the study: T cell receptor beta repertoires were profiled in healthy donors and ankylosing spondylitis patients so that disease-linked TCR variants could be found. The whole study cohort included 85 to 120 healthy donors and 25 ankylosing spondylitis patients. Samples of peripheral blood were taken, and for ankylosing spondylitis patients, synovial fluid was collected as well.

Sequencing took place on an Illumina HiSeq 2500. Quantitative 5'-RACE with molecular barcodes was the method used to prepare the TCR beta libraries. The authors' analysis ran thus. A new computational method, built on a probabilistic model of VDJ rearrangement, was used to identify disease-linked TCR variants. Using fastp at Q25 and MiXCR, TCRdb reprocessed the public reads and kept productive beta chains. Every distinct CDR3 protein forms one entry, paired with its most common genes and DNA. What appears here as the V and J calls and clone size reflects TCRdb's work, not the paper's. The sample table shows about 360,000 distinct CDR3 sequences, and roughly 20% are seen once. Roughly 14% of the sample is in the top ten clones. In regard to this clonotype: The specificity of this receptor is unknown. Base qualities are not provided; no much larger clone lies one nucleotide away.

The study at large found these results: Blood from ankylosing spondylitis patients appeared to be characterized by a TCR beta motif made up of about 8 highly homologous amino acid variants. Some motif variants were previously reported in synovial fluid and blood of reactive arthritis patients, suggesting common disease-initiation mechanisms. Significant enrichment of the disease-linked clones was reported in matched synovial fluid samples from ankylosing spondylitis patients. In peripheral blood, the disease-linked clones were found at relatively low frequencies and had a CD8+ phenotype.

V drops 4 bases and J drops 6 bases, leaving 17 bases in between. Including the terminal cysteine and phenylalanine, the CDR3 comprises 14 residues. Only CDR3 DNA remains: 42 bases, in frame from the first base. The germline V gene (reference sequence) yields SGHNT for CDR1 and YYREEE for CDR2. Sequencing used blood, either unsorted or a sorted T cell fraction (not recorded which). The TCR comes from a male donor with ankylosing spondylitis or in good health (not recorded which). The chain is assembled from TRBV5-4 and TRBJ2-7, with no confidently assigned D gene. The DNA sequence is as follows: TGTGCCAGCAGCCTGGAAAGGGAACCCCGCGAGCAGTACTTC. This translates into CASSLEREPREQYF.